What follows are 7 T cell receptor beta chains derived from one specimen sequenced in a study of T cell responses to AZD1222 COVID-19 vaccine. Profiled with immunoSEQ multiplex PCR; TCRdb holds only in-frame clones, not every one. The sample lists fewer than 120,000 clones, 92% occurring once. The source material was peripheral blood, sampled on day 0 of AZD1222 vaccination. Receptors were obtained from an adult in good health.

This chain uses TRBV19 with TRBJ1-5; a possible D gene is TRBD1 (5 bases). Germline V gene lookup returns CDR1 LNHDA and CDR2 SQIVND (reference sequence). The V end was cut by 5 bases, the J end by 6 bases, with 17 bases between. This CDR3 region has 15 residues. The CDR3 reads CASSWGKGLGQPQHF. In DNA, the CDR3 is TGTGCCAGTAGTTGGGGGAAGGGTCTGGGTCAGCCCCAGCATTTT.

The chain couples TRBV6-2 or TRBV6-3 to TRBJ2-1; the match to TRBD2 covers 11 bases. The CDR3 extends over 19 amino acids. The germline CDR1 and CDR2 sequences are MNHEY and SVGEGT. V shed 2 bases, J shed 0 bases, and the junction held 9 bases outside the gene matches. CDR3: CASSYSASGGLSSYNEQFF. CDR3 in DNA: TGTGCCAGCAGTTACAGCGCTAGCGGGGGGCTCAGCTCCTACAATGAGCAGTTCTTC.

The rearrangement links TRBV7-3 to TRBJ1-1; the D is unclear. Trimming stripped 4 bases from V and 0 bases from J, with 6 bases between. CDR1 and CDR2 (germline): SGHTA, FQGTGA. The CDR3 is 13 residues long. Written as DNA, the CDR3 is TGTGCCAGCAGCTCAACAATGAACACTGAAGCTTTCTTT. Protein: CASSSTMNTEAFF. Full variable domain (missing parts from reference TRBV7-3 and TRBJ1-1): GAGVSQTPSNKVTEKGKYVELRCDPISGHTALYWYRQSLGQGPEFLIYFQGTGAADDSGLPNDRFFAVRPEGSVSTLKIQRTERGDSAVYLCASSSTMNTEAFFGQGTRLTVV.

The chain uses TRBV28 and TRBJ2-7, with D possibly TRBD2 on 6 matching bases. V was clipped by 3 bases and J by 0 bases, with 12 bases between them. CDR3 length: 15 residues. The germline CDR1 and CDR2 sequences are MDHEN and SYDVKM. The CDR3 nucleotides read TGTGCCAGCAGTTTCGCGGGATTTATCTCCTACGAGCAGTACTTC. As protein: CASSFAGFISYEQYF. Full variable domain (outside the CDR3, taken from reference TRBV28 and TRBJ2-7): DVKVTQSSRYLVKRTGEKVFLECVQDMDHENMFWYRQDPGLGLRLIYFSYDVKMKEKGDIPEGYSVSREKKERFSLILESASTNQTSMYLCASSFAGFISYEQYFGPGTRLTVT.

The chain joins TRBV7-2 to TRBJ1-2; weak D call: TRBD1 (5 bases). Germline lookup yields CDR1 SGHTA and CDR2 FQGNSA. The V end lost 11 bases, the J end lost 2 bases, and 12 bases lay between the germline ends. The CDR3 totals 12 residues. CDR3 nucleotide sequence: TGTGCCCGACCGGGGGGGAACTATGGCTACACCTTC. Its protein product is CARPGGNYGYTF.

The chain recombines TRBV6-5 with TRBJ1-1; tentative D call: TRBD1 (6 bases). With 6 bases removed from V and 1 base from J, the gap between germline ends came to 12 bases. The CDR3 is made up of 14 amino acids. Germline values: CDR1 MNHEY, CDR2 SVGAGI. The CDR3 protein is CASSLVQGNTEAFF. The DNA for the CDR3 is TGTGCCAGCAGCCTAGTACAGGGGAACACTGAAGCTTTCTTT.

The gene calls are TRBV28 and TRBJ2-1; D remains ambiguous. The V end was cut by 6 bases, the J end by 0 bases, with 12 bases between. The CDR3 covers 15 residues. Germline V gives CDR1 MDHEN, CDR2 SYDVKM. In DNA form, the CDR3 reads TGTGCCAGCAGCCCCTCCTCGGTCTCCTACAATGAGCAGTTCTTC. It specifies CASSPSSVSYNEQFF.